This TCR beta chain was identified during a study of cytomegalovirus exposure and HLA in healthy donors. General study findings and limits: In an earlier analysis, productive rearrangement rates for most beta V segments clustered near 87% or 30%. Presence/absence analysis assumed near-uniform sequencing depth across donors. A few V segments could not be told apart, such as TRBV6-2 and TRBV6-3, and were left out.

Trimming cost V 8 bases and J 2 bases; bases outside gene matches: 14. The CDR3 is made up of 17 amino acids. Germline V gives CDR1 SEHNR, CDR2 FQNEAQ (reference sequence). Amplification used 60 Vbeta primers and 13 Jbeta primers. Data came from immunoSEQ multiplex PCR; TCRdb stores just in-frame clones and leaves some out. The table has 150,000 to 200,000 clones, approximately 84% seen once. Regarding this clone: Its antigen is unidentified.

The source is a young woman in good health and CMV-seropositive. The J gene is TRBJ1-4, the V gene TRBV7-9; 7 bases match TRBD1. Material: PBMCs. The CDR3 DNA reads as TGTGCCAGCGGAAGGAGGACAGGAGGTGTCACTAATGAAAAACTGTTTTTT. Translation gives CASGRRTGGVTNEKLFF.